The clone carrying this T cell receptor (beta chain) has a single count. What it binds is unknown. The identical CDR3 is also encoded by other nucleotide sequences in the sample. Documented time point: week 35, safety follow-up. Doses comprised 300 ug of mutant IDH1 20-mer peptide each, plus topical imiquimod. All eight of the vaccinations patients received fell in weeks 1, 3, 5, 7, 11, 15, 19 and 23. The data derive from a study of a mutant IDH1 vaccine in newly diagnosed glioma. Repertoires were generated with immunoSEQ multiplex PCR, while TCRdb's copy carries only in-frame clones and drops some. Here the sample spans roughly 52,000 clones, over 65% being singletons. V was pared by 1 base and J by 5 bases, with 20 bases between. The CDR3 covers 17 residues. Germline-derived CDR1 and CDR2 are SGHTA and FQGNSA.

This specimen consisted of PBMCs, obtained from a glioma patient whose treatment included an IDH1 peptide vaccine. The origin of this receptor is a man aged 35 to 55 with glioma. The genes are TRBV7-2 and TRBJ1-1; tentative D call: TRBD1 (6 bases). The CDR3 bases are TGTGCCAGCAGCTTAGACCCAATGGGGGACACGGGGACTGAAGCTTTCTTT. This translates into CASSLDPMGDTGTEAFF.